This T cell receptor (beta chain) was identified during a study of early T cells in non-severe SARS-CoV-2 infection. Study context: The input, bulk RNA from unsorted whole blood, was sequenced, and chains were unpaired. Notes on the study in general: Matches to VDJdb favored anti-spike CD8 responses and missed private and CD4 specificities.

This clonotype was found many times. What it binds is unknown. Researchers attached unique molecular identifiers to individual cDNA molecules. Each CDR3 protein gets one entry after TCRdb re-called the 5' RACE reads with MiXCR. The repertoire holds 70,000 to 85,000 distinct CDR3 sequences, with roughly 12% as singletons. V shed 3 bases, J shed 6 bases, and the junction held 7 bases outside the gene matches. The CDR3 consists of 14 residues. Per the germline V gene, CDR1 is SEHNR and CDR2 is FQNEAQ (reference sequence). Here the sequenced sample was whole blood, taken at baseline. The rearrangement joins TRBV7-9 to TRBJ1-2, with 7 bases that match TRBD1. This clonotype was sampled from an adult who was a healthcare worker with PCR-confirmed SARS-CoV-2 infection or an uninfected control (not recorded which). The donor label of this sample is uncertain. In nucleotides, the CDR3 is TGTGCCAGCAGCTTGAGGGACAGTGAGAATGGCTACACCTTC. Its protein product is CASSLRDSENGYTF. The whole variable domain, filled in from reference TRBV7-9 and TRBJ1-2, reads DTGVSQNPRHKITKRGQNVTFRCDPISEHNRLYWYRQTLGQGPEFLTYFQNEAQLEKSRLLSDRFSAERPKGSFSTLEIQRTEQGDSAMYLCASSLRDSENGYTFGSGTRLTVV.